The T cell receptor beta chain under discussion was sequenced for a study of graft-versus-host responses after intestinal transplantation. Overall study: Transplant recipients had multivisceral, liver-intestinal, or isolated intestinal grafts. Study-level findings and limits: Circulating GvH clones peaking coincided with falling HvG clones soon after transplant. High graft-versus-host to host-versus-graft clonal ratios were seen in allografts of patients with graft-donor T cell macrochimerism.

Assay used: immunoSEQ multiplex PCR; TCRdb lists only in-frame clones, some missing. This table holds about 19,000 clones, about nine tenths found once. The CDR3 has 15 amino acids. Germline lookup yields CDR1 MNHEY and CDR2 SVGAGI. The V gene lost 2 bases and the J gene lost 2 bases, with 10 bases spanning the gap. On this clone: The antigen remains unidentified.

The chain has TRBV6-5 and TRBJ1-5; D unresolved. The source is a human patient who received an intestinal transplant, so some T cells may come from the graft donor. This sample comprised PBMCs, obtained more than 350 days after transplant. The CDR3 protein is CASSYLDRRNQPQHF. For the CDR3, the DNA is TGTGCCAGCAGTTACCTAGACCGGCGCAATCAGCCCCAGCATTTT.